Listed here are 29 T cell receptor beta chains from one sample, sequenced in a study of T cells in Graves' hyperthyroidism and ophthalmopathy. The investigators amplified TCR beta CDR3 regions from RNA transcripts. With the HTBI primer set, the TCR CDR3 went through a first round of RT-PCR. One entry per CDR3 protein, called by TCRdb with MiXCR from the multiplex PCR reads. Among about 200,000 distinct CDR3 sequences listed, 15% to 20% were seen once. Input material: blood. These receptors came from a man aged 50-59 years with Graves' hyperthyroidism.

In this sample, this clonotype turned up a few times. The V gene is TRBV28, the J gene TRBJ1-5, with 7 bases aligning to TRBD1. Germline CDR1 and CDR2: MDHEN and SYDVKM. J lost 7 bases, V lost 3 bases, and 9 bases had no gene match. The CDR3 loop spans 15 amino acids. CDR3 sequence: CASSFGGGAGQPQHF. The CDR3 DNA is TGTGCCAGCAGTTTTGGAGGGGGCGCAGGGCAGCCCCAGCATTTT.

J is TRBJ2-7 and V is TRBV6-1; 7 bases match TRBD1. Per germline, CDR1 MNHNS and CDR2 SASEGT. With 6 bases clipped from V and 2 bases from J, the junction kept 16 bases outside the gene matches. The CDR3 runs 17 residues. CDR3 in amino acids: CASSSSRGQSIPYEQYF. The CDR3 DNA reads TGTGCCAGCAGCTCGAGTAGGGGACAGTCGATTCCCTACGAGCAGTACTTC.

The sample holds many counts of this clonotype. In DNA form, the CDR3 reads TGCAGCGTCAGCAGGGGGAGCTCCTACGAGCAGTACTTC. It is translated as CSVSRGSSYEQYF. The chain couples TRBV29-1 to TRBJ2-7, with 7 positions matching TRBD1. Germline CDR1 and CDR2: SQVTM and ANQGSEA. This CDR3 is 13 amino acids long. V gave up 6 bases and J gave up 0 bases; unmatched junction bases: 5.

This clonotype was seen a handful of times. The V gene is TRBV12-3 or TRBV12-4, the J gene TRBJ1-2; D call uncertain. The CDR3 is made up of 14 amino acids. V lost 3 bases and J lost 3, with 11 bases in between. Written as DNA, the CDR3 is TGTGCCAGCAGTTTCCCAGGAGGTTACTATGGCTACACCTTC. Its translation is CASSFPGGYYGYTF.

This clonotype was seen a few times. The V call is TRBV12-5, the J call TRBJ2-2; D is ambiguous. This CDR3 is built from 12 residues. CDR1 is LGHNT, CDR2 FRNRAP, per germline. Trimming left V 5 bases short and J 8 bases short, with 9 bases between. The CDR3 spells CASGNVIGELFF. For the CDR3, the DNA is TGTGCTAGTGGTAATGTCATTGGGGAGCTGTTTTTT.

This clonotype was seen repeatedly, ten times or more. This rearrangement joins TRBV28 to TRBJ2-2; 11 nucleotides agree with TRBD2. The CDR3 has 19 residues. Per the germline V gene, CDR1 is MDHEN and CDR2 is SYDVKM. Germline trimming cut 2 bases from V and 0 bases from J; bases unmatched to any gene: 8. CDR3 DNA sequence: TGTGCCAGCAGTTTAGGTCATATACTAGCGGGAGCGAACACCGGGGAGCTGTTTTTT. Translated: CASSLGHILAGANTGELFF.

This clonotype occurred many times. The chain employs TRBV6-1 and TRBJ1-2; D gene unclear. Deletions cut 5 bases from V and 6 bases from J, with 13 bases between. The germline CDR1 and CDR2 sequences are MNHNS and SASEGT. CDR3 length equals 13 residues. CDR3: CASSPTSFNGYTF. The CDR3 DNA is TGTGCCAGCAGTCCGACGTCTTTTAATGGCTACACCTTC.

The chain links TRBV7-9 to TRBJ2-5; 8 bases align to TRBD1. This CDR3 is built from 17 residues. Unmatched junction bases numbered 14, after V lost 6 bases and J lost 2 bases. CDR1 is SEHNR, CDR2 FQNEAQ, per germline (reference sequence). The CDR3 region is CASRADPGGRGQETQYF. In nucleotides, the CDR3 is TGTGCCAGCAGGGCCGATCCAGGGGGCAGAGGGCAAGAGACCCAGTACTTC. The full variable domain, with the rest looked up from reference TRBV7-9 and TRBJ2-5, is DTGVSQNPRHKITKRGQNVTFRCDPISEHNRLYWYRQTLGQGPEFLTYFQNEAQLEKSRLLSDRFSAERPKGSFSTLEIQRTEQGDSAMYLCASRADPGGRGQETQYFGPGTRLLVL.

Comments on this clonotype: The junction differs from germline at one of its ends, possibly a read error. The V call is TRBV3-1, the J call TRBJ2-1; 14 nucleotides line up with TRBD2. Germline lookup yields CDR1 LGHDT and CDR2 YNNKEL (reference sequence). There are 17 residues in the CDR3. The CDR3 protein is CAGSYGTSGSSYNEQFF. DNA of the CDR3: TGTGCCGGCAGCTACGGGACTAGCGGGAGCTCCTACAATGAGCAGTTCTTC.

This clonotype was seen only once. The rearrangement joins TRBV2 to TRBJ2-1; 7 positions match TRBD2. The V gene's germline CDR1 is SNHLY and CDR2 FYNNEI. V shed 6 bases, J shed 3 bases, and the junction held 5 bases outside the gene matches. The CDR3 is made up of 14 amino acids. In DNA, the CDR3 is TGTGCCAGCAGAAGGACTAGTTTCTACAATGAGCAGTTCTTC. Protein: CASRRTSFYNEQFF.

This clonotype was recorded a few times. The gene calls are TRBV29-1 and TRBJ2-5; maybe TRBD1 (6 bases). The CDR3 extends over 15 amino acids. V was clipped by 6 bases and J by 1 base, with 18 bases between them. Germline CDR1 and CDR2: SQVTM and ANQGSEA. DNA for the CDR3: TGCAGCGTCGTATCAATCAGGGGAGCCCAAGAGACCCAGTACTTC. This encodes CSVVSIRGAQETQYF.

Here the CDR3 DNA reads TGCGCCAGCAGCTTGGAAGAGGGTCCGGAAACTGAAGCTTTCTTT. Its protein product is CASSLEEGPETEAFF. The chain carries TRBV5-1 and TRBJ1-1; D is undetermined. V was shortened by 0 bases and J by 5 bases, with 14 bases between the two germline ends. The CDR3 has 15 amino acids. Germline lookup yields CDR1 SGHRS and CDR2 YFSETQ.

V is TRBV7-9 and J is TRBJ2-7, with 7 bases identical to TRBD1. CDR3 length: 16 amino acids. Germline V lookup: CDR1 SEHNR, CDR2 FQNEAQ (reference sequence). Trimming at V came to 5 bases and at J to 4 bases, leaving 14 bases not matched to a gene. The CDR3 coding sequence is TGTGCCAGCAGCCCACGGGACAGAAAACTAATTTACGAGCAGTACTTC. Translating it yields CASSPRDRKLIYEQYF.

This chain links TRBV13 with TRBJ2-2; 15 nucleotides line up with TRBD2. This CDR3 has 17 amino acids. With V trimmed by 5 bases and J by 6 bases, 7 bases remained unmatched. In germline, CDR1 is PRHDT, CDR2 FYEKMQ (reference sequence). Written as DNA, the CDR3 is TGTGCCAGCAGCAACGGACTAGCGGGAGGGCCTCCCGGGGAGCTGTTTTTT. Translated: CASSNGLAGGPPGELFF.

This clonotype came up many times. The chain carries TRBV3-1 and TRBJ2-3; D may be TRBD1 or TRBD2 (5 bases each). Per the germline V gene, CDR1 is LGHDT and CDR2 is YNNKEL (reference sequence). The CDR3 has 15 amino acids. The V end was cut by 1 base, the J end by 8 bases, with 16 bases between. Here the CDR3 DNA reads TGTGCCAGCAGCCAAGGTGGCTCCTTTGGGGGTACGCAGTATTTT. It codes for CASSQGGSFGGTQYF.

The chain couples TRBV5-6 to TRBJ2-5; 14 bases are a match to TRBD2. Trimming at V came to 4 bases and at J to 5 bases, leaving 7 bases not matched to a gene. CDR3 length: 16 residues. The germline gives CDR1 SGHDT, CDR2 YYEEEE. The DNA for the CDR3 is TGTGCCAGCAGCCCCAGACTAGCGGGAGGGGCGGAGACCCAGTACTTC. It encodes CASSPRLAGGAETQYF.

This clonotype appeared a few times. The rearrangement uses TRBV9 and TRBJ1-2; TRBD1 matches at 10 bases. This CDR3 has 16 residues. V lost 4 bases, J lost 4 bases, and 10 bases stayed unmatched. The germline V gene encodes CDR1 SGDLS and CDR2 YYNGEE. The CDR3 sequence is CASSPGQGIGAYGYTF. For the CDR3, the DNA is TGTGCCAGCAGCCCGGGACAGGGGATTGGGGCCTATGGCTACACCTTC.

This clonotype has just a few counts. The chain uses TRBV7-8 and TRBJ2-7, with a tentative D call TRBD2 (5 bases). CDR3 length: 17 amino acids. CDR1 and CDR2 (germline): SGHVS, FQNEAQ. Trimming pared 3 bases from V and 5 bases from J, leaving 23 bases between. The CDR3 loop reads CASSFSRALFRRNEQYF. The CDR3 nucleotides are TGTGCCAGCAGCTTTTCTAGGGCACTGTTTCGGAGGAACGAGCAGTACTTC.

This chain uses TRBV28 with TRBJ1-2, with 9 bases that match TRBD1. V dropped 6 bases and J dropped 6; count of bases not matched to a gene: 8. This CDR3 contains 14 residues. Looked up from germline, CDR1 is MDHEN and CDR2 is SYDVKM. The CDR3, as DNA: TGTGCCAGCAGCACCCCGGGACAGGGAAATGGCTACACCTTC. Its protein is CASSTPGQGNGYTF.

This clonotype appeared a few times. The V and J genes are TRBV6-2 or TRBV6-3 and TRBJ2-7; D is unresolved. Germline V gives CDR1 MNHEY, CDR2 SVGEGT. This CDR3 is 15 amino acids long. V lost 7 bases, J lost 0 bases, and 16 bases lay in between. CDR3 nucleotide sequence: TGTGCCAGCACCACGGGTGGACGGAACTCCTACGAGCAGTACTTC. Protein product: CASTTGGRNSYEQYF.

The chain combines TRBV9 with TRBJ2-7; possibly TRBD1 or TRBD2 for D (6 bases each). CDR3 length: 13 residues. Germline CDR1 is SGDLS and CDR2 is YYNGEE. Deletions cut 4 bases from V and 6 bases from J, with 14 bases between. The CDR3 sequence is CASSPTPGAEQYF. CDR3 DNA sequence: TGTGCCAGCAGCCCGACCCCGGGGGCCGAGCAGTACTTC.

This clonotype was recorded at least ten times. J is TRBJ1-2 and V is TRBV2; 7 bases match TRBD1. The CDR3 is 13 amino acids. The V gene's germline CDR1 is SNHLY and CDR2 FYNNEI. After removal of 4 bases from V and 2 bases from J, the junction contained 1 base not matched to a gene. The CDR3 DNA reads TGTGCCAGCAGTGCGGGACAGAACTATGGCTACACCTTC. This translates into CASSAGQNYGYTF.

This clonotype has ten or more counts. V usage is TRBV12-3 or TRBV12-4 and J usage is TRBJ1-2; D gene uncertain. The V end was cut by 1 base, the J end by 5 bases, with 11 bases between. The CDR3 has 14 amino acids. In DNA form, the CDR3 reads TGTGCCAGCAGTTTAGGAGCAGTACTTTATGGCTACACCTTC. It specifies CASSLGAVLYGYTF.

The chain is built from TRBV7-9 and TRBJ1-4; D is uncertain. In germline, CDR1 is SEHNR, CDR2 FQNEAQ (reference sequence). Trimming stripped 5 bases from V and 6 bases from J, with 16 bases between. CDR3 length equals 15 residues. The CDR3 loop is CASSLSLGLDEKLFF. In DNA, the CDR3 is TGTGCCAGCAGCCTAAGCCTCGGCCTAGATGAAAAACTGTTTTTT.

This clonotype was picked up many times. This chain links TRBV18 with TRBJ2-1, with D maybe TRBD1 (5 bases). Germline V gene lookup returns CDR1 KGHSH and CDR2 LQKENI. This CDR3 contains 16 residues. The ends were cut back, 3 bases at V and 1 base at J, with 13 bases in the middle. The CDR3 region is CASSPRQGWSYNEQFF. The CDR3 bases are TGTGCCAGCTCACCTCGTCAGGGTTGGTCCTACAATGAGCAGTTCTTC.

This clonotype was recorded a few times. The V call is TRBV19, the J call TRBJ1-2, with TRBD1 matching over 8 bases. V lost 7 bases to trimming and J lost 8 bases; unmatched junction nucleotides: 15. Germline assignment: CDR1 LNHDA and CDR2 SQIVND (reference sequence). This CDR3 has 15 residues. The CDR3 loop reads CASTYKLGTGGGYTF. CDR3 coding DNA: TGTGCCAGTACTTACAAATTGGGGACAGGTGGAGGCTACACCTTC.

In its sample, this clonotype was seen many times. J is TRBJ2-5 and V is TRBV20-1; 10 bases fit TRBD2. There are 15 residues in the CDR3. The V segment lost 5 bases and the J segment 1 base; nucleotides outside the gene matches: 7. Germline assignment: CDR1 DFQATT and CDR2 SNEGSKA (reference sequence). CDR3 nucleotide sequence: TGCAGTGCTTTTTCTAGCGGGAGAGCCCAAGAGACCCAGTACTTC. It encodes CSAFSSGRAQETQYF.

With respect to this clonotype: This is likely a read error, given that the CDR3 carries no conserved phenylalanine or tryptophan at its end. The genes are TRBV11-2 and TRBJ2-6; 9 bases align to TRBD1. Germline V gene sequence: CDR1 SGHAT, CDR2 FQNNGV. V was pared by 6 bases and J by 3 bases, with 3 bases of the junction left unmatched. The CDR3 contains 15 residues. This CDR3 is CASRRQGGGANVLTL. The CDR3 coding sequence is TGTGCCAGCAGGAGACAGGGGGGTGGGGCCAACGTCCTGACTCTC.

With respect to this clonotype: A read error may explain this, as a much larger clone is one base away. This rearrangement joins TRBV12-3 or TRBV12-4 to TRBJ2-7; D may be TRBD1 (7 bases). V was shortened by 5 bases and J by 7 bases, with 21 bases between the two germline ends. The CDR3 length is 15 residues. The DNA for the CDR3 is TGTGCCAGCAGTGGATGGACTGGCGGGACAGAGGAGCAGTACTTC. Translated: CASSGWTGGTEEQYF.